The clone carrying this T cell receptor (beta chain) was seen a few times. What it binds is not known. These data belong to a study of cytomegalovirus exposure and HLA in healthy donors. General study results and limits: TCR sequences were mostly rare, though some public TCRs occurred in many donors. An apparent linkage of common viral pathogens to several of the most significant clusters emerged in a later analysis.

Primers: 60 Vbeta forward and 13 Jbeta reverse. Repertoires were generated with immunoSEQ multiplex PCR, while TCRdb's copy carries only in-frame clones and drops some. Of approximately 120,000 clones listed, almost 75% were seen once; the top ten hold roughly 8%. Trimming took 4 bases from V and 2 from J; bases not matched to a gene: 5. This CDR3 region has 15 residues. Germline CDR1 is SGHDT and CDR2 is YYEEEE. V and J are TRBV5-6 and TRBJ1-4, with 7 bases matching TRBD1. Input material: PBMCs. The sequence was obtained from a man aged 35-49 years in good health and CMV-seronegative. CDR3 protein: CASSPQGVTNEKLFF. CDR3 bases: TGTGCCAGCAGCCCCCAGGGGGTGACTAATGAAAAACTGTTTTTT.